The 10 T cell receptor beta chains presented below share a single source sample, sequenced in a study of T cell changes during pregnancy in multiple sclerosis. Only in-frame clones appear in the TCRdb table, and some are missing; sequencing was by immunoSEQ multiplex PCR. The repertoire includes around 35,000 clones, around 94% of them detected once, and 1.2% sits in the top ten. Material: PBMCs (not recorded whether the cells were cultured). These receptors all come from a female donor with multiple sclerosis, enrolled in a pregnancy study.

DNA of the CDR3: TGTGCCAGCAGTACGCCGGACAGGGGTGGAAACACCATATATTTT. Encoded protein: CASSTPDRGGNTIYF. This chain links TRBV28 with TRBJ1-3, with TRBD1 matching 9 bases. The germline CDR1 and CDR2 sequences are MDHEN and SYDVKM. V was clipped by 5 bases and J by 3 bases; unmatched bases: 5. This CDR3 region has 15 residues. Full variable domain (missing parts from reference TRBV28 and TRBJ1-3): DVKVTQSSRYLVKRTGEKVFLECVQDMDHENMFWYRQDPGLGLRLIYFSYDVKMKEKGDIPEGYSVSREKKERFSLILESASTNQTSMYLCASSTPDRGGNTIYFGEGSWLTVV.

Only one count was recorded for this clone. This sequence joins TRBV6-5 and TRBJ1-2, with 9 positions matching TRBD1. Germline CDR1 MNHEY, CDR2 SVGAGI. The CDR3 has 13 residues. J gave up 8 bases and V 6 bases, and 7 bases lay outside the gene matches. CDR3 amino acids: CASRPGGQGGYTF. CDR3 sequence (DNA): TGTGCCAGCAGGCCAGGCGGACAGGGGGGCTACACCTTC.

The gene calls are TRBV6-1 and TRBJ2-7; TRBD1 matches 8 bases. The CDR3 loop spans 12 amino acids. Germline lookup yields CDR1 MNHNS and CDR2 SASEGT. The V gene end was trimmed by 4 bases and the J gene end by 6 bases; junction bases not matched to a gene: 2. CDR3 protein: CASSVTGGEQYF. The CDR3 DNA reads TGTGCCAGCAGTGTTACAGGGGGCGAGCAGTACTTC.

This clone was picked up one time. This chain links TRBV18 with TRBJ2-7; D is undetermined. The germline V gene has CDR1 KGHSH and CDR2 LQKENI. This CDR3 spans 13 amino acids. V was trimmed by 2 bases and J by 3 bases, leaving 8 bases between them. The CDR3 region has the DNA TGTGCCAGCTCACCAGGGCAGATCTACGAGCAGTACTTC. It yields the protein CASSPGQIYEQYF.

In its sample, this clone was seen once. The V call is TRBV7-2, the J call TRBJ1-4, with D maybe TRBD1 (6 bases). The CDR3 is made up of 17 amino acids. CDR1 is SGHTA, CDR2 FQGNSA, per germline. The V end lost 0 bases, the J end lost 8 bases, and 19 bases lay between the germline ends. The CDR3 coding sequence is TGTGCCAGCAGCTTAGCGGGTAGCGGGGGGCTAGGGGAAAAACTGTTTTTT. Translated: CASSLAGSGGLGEKLFF.

This clone was detected only once. The J gene is TRBJ1-2, the V gene TRBV5-5; no firm D call. CDR3 length: 14 residues. V lost 0 bases, J lost 2 bases, and 8 bases lay in between. Germline assignment: CDR1 SGHKS and CDR2 YYEKEE (reference sequence). In nucleotides, the CDR3 is TGTGCCAGCAGCTTGGGTCGGAAAAACTATGGCTACACCTTC. Protein product: CASSLGRKNYGYTF.

The J gene is TRBJ2-7, the V gene TRBV4-1; the match to TRBD1 covers 9 bases. Germline V CDR1 and CDR2: MGHRA, YSYEKL. With V trimmed by 3 bases and J by 3 bases, 6 bases remained unmatched. This CDR3 is 15 amino acids long. The CDR3 spells CASSQTGTGLYEQYF. The DNA for the CDR3 is TGCGCCAGCAGCCAGACCGGGACAGGGCTCTACGAGCAGTACTTC.

The chain has TRBV28 and TRBJ1-5; D ambiguous. This CDR3 comprises 13 residues. CDR1 MDHEN and CDR2 SYDVKM come from the germline V gene. V was pared by 7 bases and J by 0 bases, with 7 bases between. CDR3 nucleotides: TGTGCCAGCAAGAAGAATAGCAATCAGCCCCAGCATTTT. Amino acids: CASKKNSNQPQHF.

V and J are TRBV19 and TRBJ1-1; no clear D gene. CDR1 and CDR2 (germline): LNHDA, SQIVND (reference sequence). This CDR3 is 11 amino acids long. V was cut by 5 bases and J by 1 base, with 2 bases left in between. The CDR3: CASSQNTEAFF. CDR3 DNA: TGTGCCAGTAGTCAGAACACTGAAGCTTTCTTT. The variable domain in full, with the rest retrieved from reference TRBV19 and TRBJ1-1, is DGGITQSPKYLFRKEGQNVTLSCEQNLNHDAMYWYRQDPGQGLRLIYYSQIVNDFQKGDIAEGYSVSREKKESFPLTVTSAQKNPTAFYLCASSQNTEAFFGQGTRLTVV.

The CDR3 is CASILFEPGEYEQYF. DNA for the CDR3: TGTGCCAGCATATTGTTCGAGCCAGGAGAGTACGAGCAGTACTTC. The rearrangement joins TRBV19 to TRBJ2-7; no definite D call. Germline V lookup: CDR1 LNHDA, CDR2 SQIVND (reference sequence). The CDR3 consists of 15 residues. Between the trimmed V and J ends, which lost 9 bases and 4 bases, there was a span of 22 bases.